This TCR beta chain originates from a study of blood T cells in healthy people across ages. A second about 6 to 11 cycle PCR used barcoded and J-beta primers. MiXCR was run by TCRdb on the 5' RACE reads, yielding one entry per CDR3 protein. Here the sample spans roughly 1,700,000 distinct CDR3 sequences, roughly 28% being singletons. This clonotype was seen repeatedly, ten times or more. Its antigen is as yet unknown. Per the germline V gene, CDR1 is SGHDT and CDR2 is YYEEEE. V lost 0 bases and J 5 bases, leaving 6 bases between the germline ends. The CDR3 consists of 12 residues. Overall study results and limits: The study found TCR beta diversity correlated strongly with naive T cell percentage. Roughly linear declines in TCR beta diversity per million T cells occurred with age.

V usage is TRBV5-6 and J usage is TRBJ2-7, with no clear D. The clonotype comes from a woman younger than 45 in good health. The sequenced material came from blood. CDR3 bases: TGTGCCAGCAGCTTGGTCGACAACGAGCAGTACTTC. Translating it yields CASSLVDNEQYF.